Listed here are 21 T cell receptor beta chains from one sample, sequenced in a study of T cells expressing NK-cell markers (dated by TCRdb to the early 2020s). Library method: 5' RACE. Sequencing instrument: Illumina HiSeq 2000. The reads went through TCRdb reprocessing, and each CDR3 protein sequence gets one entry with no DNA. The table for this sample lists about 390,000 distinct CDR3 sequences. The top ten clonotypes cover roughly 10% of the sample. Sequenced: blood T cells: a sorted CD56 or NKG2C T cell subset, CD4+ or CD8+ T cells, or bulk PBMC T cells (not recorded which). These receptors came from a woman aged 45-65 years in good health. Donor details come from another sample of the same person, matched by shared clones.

CDR3 in amino acids: CSVEGIRGGQQETQYF. The chain has TRBV29-1 and TRBJ2-5; lacking DNA, the TRBD2 call made by TCRdb goes unchecked. There are 16 residues in the CDR3. CDR1 and CDR2 from the germline V gene are SQVTM and ANQGSEA.

This CDR3 reads CATSGKSPGANVLTF. The chain carries TRBV24-1 and TRBJ2-6. CDR3 length: 15 amino acids. In germline, CDR1 is KGHDR, CDR2 SFDVKD.

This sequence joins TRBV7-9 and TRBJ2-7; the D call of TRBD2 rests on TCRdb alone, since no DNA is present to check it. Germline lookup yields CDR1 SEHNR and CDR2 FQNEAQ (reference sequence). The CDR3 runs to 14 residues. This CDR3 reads CASRVPGLVGEQYF. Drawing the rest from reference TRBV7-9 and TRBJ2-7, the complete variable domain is DTGVSQNPRHKITKRGQNVTFRCDPISEHNRLYWYRQTLGQGPEFLTYFQNEAQLEKSRLLSDRFSAERPKGSFSTLEIQRTEQGDSAMYLCASRVPGLVGEQYFGPGTRLTVT.

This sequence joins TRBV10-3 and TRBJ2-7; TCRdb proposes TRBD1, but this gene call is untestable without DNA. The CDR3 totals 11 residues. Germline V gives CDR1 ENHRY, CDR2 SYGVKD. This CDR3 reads CATRGPYEQYF.

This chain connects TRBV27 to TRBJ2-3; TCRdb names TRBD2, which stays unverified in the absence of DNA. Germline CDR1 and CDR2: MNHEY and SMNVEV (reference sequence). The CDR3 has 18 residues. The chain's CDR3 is CASSLAPLAGGRTDTQYF.

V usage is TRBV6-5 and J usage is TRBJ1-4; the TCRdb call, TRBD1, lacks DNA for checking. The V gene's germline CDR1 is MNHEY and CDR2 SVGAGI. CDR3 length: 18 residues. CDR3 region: CASRPTGVWGATNEKLFF.

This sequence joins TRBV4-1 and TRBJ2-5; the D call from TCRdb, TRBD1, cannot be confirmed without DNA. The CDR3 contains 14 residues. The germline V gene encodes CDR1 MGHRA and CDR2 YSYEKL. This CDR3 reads CASSQDQATGPQYF.

CDR3 sequence: CASSPMTENTEAFF. This chain joins TRBV7-9 and TRBJ1-1. The CDR3 has 14 residues. Germline lookup yields CDR1 SEHNR and CDR2 FQNEAQ (reference sequence).

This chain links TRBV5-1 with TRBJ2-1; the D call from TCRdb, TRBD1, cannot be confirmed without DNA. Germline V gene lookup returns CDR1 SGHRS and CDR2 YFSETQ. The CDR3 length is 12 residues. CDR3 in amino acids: CASSFPGNQRFF.

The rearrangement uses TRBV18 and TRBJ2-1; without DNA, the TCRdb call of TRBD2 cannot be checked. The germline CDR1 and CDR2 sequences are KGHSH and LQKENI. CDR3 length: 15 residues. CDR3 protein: CASAQSSGPYNEQFF.

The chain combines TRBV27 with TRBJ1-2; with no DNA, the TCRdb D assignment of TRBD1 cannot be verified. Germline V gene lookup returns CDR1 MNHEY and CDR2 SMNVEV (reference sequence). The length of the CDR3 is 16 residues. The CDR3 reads CASSLNRDVYNYGYTF.

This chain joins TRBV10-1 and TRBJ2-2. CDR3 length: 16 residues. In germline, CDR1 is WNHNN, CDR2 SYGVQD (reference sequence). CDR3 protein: CASSEWTALNTGELFF.

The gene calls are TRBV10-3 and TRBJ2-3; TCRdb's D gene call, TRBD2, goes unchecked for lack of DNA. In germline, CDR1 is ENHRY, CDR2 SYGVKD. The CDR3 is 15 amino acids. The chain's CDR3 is CAISGGGRMTDTQYF.

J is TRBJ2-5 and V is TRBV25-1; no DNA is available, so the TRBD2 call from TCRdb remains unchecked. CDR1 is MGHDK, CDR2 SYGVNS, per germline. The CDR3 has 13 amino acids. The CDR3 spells CASIGLFQETQYF.

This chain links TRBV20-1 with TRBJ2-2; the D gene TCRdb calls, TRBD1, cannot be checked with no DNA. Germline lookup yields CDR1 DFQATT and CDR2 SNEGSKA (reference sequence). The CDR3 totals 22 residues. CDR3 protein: CSARSWGRDLTNRLINTGELFF.

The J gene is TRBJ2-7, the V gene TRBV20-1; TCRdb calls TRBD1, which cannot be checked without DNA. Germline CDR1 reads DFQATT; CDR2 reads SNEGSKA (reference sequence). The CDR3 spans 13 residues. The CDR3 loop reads CSAMTGGIYEQYF.

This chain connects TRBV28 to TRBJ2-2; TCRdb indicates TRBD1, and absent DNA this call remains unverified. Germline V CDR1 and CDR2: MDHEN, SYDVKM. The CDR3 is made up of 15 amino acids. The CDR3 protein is CASSTPGGVAGELFF.

The CDR3: CASSQVQGALYNEQFF. The chain recombines TRBV4-1 with TRBJ2-1; the TRBD1 assignment by TCRdb is unverifiable without DNA. The germline V gene encodes CDR1 MGHRA and CDR2 YSYEKL. CDR3 size: 16 residues.

CDR3 loop: CASSSRLFADTQYF. The genes are TRBV7-8 and TRBJ2-3; the TRBD2 assignment by TCRdb is unverifiable without DNA. This CDR3 has 14 amino acids. Germline loops: CDR1 SGHVS, CDR2 FQNEAQ.

This CDR3 reads CASSSRGAGWAAGELFF. The V call is TRBV9, the J call TRBJ2-2; TCRdb indicates TRBD1, and absent DNA this call remains unverified. This CDR3 contains 17 residues. Germline values: CDR1 SGDLS, CDR2 YYNGEE. The full variable domain, completed using reference TRBV9 and TRBJ2-2, is DSGVTQTPKHLITATGQRVTLRCSPRSGDLSVYWYQQSLDQGLQFLIQYYNGEERAKGNILERFSAQQFPDLHSELNLSSLELGDSALYFCASSSRGAGWAAGELFFGEGSRLTVL.

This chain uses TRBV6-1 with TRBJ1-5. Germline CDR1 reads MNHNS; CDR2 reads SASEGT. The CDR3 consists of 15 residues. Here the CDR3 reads CASSETWSGNQPQHF.